The T cell receptor (beta chain) under discussion was sequenced for a study of blood T cell repertoires in COVID-19. TCRdb's copy holds only in-frame clones and misses some; the assay was immunoSEQ multiplex PCR. This table holds approximately 330,000 clones, roughly 85% found once. Germline-derived CDR1 and CDR2 are SQVTM and ANQGSEA. Trimming took 6 bases from V and 6 from J; bases not matched to a gene: 9. The CDR3 has 14 amino acids. J is TRBJ1-4 and V is TRBV29-1; TRBD1 agrees at 8 bases. The TCR comes from a woman between 35 and 50 years old with acute COVID-19. The sequenced material came from PBMCs or T cells enriched from blood (not recorded which). The CDR3 protein is CSVYRQGLDEKLFF. CDR3 nucleotide sequence: TGCAGCGTATATAGACAGGGGTTAGATGAAAAACTGTTTTTT.